By frequency in the sample, the clone carrying this TCR beta chain is medium-sized. What it recognizes is unknown. The sort gate was single viable CD3+CD4+CD8-CD45RO+ cells for memory CD4+ T cells. The sample is drawn from a study of memory CD4+ T cells and cytomegalovirus serostatus. Overall study findings and caveats: Of 150 to 200 reported CMV TCRbeta sequences, about 67 were found in memory CD4+ repertoires.

The protocol was immunoSEQ multiplex PCR, while the TCRdb copy is restricted to in-frame clones and leaves out a portion. Of some 50,000 clones in the sample, 70% to 80% were seen once. The clonotype was recovered from an adult in good health and CMV-seronegative. Sequencing was done on a sample of memory CD4+ T cells from blood.

The CDR3 loop reads CASSLPLGTGAADTQYF. CDR3 DNA sequence: TGCGCCAGCAGCTTGCCCCTCGGGACAGGGGCGGCGGATACGCAGTATTTT. This chain links TRBV5-1 with TRBJ2-3; the match to TRBD1 covers 10 bases. The V gene's germline CDR1 is SGHRS and CDR2 YFSETQ. The length of the CDR3 is 17 residues. With V trimmed by 1 base and J by 6 bases, 11 bases remained unmatched.